This T cell receptor beta chain was found in a study of T cell responses to AZD1222 COVID-19 vaccine (dated by TCRdb to about 2021). Concerning the study at large: A total of around 240 trial participants underwent TCR sequencing, of whom about 210 received two doses of AZD1222 and about 25 received two doses of the MenACWY control vaccine. Enrollment into the trials was organized by age into subgroups of 18-55, 56-69 and 70-plus years, and those subgroups contained about 150, 27 and 61 TCR-sequenced participants, respectively.

Read against the paper, the sample's time point label means: about 28 days (+/-7) after the second vaccine dose. AZD1222 recipients whose second dose came at about 4 weeks and those whose second dose came at about 12 weeks were combined into one group, since spike-specific TCR depth and breadth did not differ between the two schedules. The vaccinee samples were drawn from two UK trials, COV001 and COV002, one of which was a single-blind randomized controlled phase 2/3 trial testing AZD1222 (ChAdOx1 nCoV-19) in healthy adults. Trial participant PBMC samples were collected at day 0 and day 28 after the second dose for TCRbeta chain sequencing. What the research found in general, with its limitations: Vaccine-associated CD4 TCRs spanned the whole spike protein, with dominant responses in regions 160-218 and 743-854. Only five to seven AZD1222 recipients were SARS-CoV-2 seropositive at baseline, limiting conclusions about previously exposed vaccinees. Because no day 14 peak-response samples were available, the repertoires could be characterized only after the peak T cell response. Nearly half of unique spike-specific TCRs reportedly recognized epitopes outside regions mutated in the B.1.351 and B.1.1.7 variants. Most participants were white British and females outnumbered males, and the authors suggested that clonal diversity may have been underestimated. After two AZD1222 doses, spike-specific TCR breadth and depth were significantly higher than at day 0 and than in MenACWY recipients. In the small 56-69-year group, the increase in depth fell short of significance, most likely because of low power.

The CDR3 regions of human TCRbeta chains were subjected to immunosequencing. Under the source paper's analysis protocol: Repertoire TCRs were matched against a reference library of SARS-CoV-2-specific TCRs generated with the MIRA antigen-specificity platform. Breadth was defined as the fraction of unique TCRs that were SARS-CoV-2-associated. Depth was defined as the fraction of total T cells that were SARS-CoV-2-associated. Each spike-specific TCR was assigned to its reactive spike region and to a CD4 or CD8 class using the MIRA data. Log10-transformed breadth and depth values were compared by one-way ANOVA with Sidak's multiple comparisons tests. Held by TCRdb, this immuneACCESS table contains in-frame sequences only and omits some clones. Under half of the omission traces to an unresolved V gene where checked; the cause of the rest is unknown. That table gives V, J and clone size, and the DNA gave D and trimming. Across this sample there are 100,000 to 150,000 clones, with more than 70% seen only once. The top ten clones comprise roughly a sixth of the sample.

The V and J ends are trimmed by 0 bases and 5 bases, leaving 7 bases between them. Inclusive of the bounding cysteine and phenylalanine, the CDR3 is 13 residues long. Only the CDR3 DNA is retained, 39 bases long and in frame from the first base. CDR1 KGHSH and CDR2 LQKENI are derived from the germline V gene. Comment on this clone: No cognate antigen has been identified for it. Within one base of it there is no much larger clone, and no base qualities were kept.

The sample was peripheral blood, taken 28 days after the second AZD1222 dose. This sequence was found in an adult who received the AZD1222 COVID-19 vaccine. The chain joins TRBV18 to TRBJ2-5; the D gene is unclear. The DNA is as follows: TGTGCCAGCTCACCACCGGTCGTGGAGACCCAGTACTTC. Translated, it gives CASSPPVVETQYF.